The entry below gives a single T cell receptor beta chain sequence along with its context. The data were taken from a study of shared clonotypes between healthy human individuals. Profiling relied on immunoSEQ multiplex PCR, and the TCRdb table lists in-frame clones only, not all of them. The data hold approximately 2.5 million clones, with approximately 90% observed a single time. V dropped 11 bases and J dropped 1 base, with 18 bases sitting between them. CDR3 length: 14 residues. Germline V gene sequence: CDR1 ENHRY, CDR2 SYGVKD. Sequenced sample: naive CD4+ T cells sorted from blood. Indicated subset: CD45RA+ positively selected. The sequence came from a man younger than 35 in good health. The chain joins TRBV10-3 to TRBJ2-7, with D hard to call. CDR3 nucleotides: TGTGCCGCCCGCCGGACGGATGCGTCCTACGAGCAGTACTTC. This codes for CAARRTDASYEQYF.